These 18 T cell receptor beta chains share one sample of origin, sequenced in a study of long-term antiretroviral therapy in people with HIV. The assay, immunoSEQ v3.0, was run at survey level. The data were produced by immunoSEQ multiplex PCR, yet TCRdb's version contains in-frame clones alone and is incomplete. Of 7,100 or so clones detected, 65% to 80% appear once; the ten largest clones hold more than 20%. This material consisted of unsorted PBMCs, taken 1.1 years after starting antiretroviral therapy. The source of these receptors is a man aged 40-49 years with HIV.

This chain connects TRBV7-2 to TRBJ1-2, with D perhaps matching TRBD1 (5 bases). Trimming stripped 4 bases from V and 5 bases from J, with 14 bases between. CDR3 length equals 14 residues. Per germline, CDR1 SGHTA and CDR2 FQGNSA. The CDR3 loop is CASSSEAGGYGYTF. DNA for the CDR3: TGTGCCAGCAGCTCCGAGGCGGGGGGGTATGGCTACACCTTC.

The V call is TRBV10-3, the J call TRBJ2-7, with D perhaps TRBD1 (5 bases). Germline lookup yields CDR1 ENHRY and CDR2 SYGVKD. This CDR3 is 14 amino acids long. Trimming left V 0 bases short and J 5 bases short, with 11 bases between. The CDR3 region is CAISESQGFDEQYF. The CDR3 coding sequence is TGTGCCATCAGTGAGTCTCAGGGTTTCGACGAGCAGTACTTC.

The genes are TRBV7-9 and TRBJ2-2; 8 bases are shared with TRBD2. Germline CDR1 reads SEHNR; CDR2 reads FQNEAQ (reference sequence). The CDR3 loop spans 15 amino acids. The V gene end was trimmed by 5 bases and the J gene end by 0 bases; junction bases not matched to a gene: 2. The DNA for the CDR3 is TGTGCCAGCAGCGCGGGGGGCCCGAACACCGGGGAGCTGTTTTTT. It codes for CASSAGGPNTGELFF.

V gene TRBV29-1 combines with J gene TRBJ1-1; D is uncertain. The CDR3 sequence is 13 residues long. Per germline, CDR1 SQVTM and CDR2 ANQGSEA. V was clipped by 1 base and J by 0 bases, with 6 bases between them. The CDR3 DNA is TGCAGCGTTGAAGGACGGATGAACACTGAAGCTTTCTTT. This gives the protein CSVEGRMNTEAFF.

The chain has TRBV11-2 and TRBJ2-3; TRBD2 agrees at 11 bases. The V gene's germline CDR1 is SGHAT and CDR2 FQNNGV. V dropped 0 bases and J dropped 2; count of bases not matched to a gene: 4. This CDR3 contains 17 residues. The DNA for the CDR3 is TGTGCCAGCAGCTTAGAACTAGCGGGGGCCGTCACAGATACGCAGTATTTT. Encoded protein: CASSLELAGAVTDTQYF.

The CDR3 loop is CASSYMSDTQYF. In nucleotides, the CDR3 is TGTGCCAGCTCGTATATGTCAGATACGCAGTATTTT. The chain employs TRBV18 and TRBJ2-3; D remains ambiguous. This CDR3 has 12 amino acids. Trimming took 6 bases from V and 4 from J, leaving 8 bases between them. Germline V gives CDR1 KGHSH, CDR2 LQKENI.

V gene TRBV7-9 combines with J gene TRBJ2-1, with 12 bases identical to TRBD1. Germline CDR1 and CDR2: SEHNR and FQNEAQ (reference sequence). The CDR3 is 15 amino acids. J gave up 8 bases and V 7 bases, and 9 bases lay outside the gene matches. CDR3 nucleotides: TGTGCCAGCATCCTGGGACAGGGGGCATTGGATGAGCAGTTCTTC. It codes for CASILGQGALDEQFF.

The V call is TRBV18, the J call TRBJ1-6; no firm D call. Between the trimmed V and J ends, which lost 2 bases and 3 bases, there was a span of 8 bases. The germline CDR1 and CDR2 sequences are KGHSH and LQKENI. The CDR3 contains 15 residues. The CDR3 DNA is TGTGCCAGCTCACCAGGGCAGAACTATAATTCACCCCTCCACTTT. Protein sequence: CASSPGQNYNSPLHF.

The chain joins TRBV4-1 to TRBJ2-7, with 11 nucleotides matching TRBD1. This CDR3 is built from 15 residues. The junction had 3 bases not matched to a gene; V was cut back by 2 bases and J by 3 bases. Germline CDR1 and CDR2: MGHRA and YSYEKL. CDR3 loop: CASSQQGTGGYEQYF. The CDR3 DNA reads TGCGCCAGCAGCCAACAGGGGACAGGGGGCTACGAGCAGTACTTC.

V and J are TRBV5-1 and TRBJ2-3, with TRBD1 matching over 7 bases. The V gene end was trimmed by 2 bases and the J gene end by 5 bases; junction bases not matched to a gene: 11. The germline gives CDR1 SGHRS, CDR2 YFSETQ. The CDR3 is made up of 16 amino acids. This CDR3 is CASSFQGTEGIDTQYF. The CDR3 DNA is TGCGCCAGCAGCTTCCAGGGGACAGAAGGGATAGATACGCAGTATTTT.

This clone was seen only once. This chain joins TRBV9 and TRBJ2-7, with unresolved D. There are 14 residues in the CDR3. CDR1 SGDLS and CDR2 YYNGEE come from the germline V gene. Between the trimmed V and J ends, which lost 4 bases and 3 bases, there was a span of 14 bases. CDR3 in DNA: TGTGCCAGCAGCCCCACTTCAGGCGACTACGAGCAGTACTTC. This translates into CASSPTSGDYEQYF.

CDR3 bases: TGTGCCAGCAGCCCCGACAGGCGATATTCCTTCTTCTCCTACGAGCAGTACTTC. Its translation: CASSPDRRYSFFSYEQYF. V usage is TRBV11-2 and J usage is TRBJ2-7; maybe TRBD1 (6 bases). The CDR3 runs to 18 residues. The germline CDR1 and CDR2 sequences are SGHAT and FQNNGV. Trimming removed 5 bases at V and 0 bases at J, with 23 bases between.

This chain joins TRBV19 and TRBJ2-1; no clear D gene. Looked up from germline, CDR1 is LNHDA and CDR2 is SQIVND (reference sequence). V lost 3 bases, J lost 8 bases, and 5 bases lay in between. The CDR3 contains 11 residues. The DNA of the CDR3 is TGTGCCAGTAGTATTACGGATGAGCAGTTCTTC. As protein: CASSITDEQFF.

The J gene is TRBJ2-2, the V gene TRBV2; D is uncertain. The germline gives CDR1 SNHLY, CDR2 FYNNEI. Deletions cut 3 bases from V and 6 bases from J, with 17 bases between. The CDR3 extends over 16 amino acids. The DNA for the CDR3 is TGTGCCAGCAGTGACGGAGCCCGAACGAGCGCCGGGGAGCTGTTTTTT. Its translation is CASSDGARTSAGELFF.

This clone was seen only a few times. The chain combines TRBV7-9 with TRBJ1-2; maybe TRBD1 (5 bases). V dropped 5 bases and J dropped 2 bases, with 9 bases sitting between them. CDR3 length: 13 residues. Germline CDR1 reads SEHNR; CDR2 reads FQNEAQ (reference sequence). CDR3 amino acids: CASSLGPNYGYTF. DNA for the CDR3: TGTGCCAGCAGCCTGGGACCGAACTATGGCTACACCTTC.

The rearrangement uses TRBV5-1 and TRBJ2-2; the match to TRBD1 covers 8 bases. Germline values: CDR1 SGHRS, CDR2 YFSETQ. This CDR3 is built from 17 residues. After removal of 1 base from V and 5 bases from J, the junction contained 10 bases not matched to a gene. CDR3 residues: CASSLPRGPGGTGELFF. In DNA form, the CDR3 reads TGCGCCAGCAGCTTGCCCAGGGGGCCCGGAGGGACCGGGGAGCTGTTTTTT.

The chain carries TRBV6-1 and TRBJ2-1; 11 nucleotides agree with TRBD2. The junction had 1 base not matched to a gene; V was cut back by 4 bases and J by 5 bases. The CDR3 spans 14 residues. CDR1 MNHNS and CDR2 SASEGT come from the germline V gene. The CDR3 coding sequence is TGTGCCAGCAGTGTACTAGCGGGGGACAATGAGCAGTTCTTC. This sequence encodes CASSVLAGDNEQFF.

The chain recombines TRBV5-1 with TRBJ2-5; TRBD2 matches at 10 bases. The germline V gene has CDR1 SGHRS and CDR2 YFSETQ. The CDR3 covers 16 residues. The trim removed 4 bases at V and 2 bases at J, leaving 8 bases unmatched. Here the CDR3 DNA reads TGCGCCAGCAGCCCGGGGGCTAGCGGGGGACAAGAGACCCAGTACTTC. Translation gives CASSPGASGGQETQYF.